This T cell receptor beta chain originates from a study of shared clonotypes between healthy human individuals. Turning to the study itself: A few men and a couple of women, aged 18 to 49, were donors. Three plates each covered CD4 naive and memory; CD8 naive two, CD8 memory one. Study observations and caveats: Sharing across several donors was seen in 4% to 6.5% of naive CD4 clonotypes. Clonotypes shared by all four sorted-subset donors had higher generation probabilities than non-shared clonotypes.

Germline V gives CDR1 LNHNV, CDR2 YYDKDF (reference sequence). Germline trimming cut 3 bases from V and 3 bases from J; bases unmatched to any gene: 21. The CDR3 consists of 20 residues. Clones were read by immunoSEQ multiplex PCR, and TCRdb kept only the in-frame ones, dropping some. The sample consists of about 680,000 clones, under 95% of them appearing once. The naive CD8 subset, CD45RO-negative cells positively selected for CCR7, excluded terminally differentiated effector memory CD45RA+ cells. Details on this clone: The antigen remains undetermined.

Sequencing was carried out using naive CD8+ T cells sorted from blood. This clonotype was obtained from a man between 25 and 39 years old in good health. This chain connects TRBV15 to TRBJ2-5; 8 nucleotides match TRBD1. The DNA for the CDR3 is TGTGCCACCAGCAGGTATTATTTCCAACAGGGGGATTTGGCGGAAGAGACCCAGTACTTC. Encoded protein: CATSRYYFQQGDLAEETQYF.